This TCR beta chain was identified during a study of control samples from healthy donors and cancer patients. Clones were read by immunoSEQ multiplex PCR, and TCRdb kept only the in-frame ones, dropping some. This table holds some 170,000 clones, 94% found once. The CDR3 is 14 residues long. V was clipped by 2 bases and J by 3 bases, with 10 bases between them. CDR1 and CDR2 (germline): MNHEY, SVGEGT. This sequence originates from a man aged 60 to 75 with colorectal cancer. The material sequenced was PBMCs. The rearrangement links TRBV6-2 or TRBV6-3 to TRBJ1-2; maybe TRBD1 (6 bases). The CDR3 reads CASSYGTRYYGYTF. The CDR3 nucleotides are TGTGCCAGCAGTTACGGGACAAGATACTATGGCTACACCTTC.